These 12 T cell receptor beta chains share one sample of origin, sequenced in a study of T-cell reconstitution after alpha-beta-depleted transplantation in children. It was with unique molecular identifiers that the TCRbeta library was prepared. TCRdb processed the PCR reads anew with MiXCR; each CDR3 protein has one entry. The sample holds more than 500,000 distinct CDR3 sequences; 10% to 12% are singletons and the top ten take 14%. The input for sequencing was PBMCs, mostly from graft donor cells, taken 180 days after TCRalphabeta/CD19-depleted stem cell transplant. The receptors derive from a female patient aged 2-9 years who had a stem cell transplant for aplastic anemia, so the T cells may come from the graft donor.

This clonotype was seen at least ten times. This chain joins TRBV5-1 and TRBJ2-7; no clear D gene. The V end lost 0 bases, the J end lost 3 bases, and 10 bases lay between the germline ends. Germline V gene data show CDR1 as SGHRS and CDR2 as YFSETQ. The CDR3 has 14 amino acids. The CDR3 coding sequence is TGCGCCAGCAGCTTGGTATTCTACAACTACGAGCAGTACTTC. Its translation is CASSLVFYNYEQYF.

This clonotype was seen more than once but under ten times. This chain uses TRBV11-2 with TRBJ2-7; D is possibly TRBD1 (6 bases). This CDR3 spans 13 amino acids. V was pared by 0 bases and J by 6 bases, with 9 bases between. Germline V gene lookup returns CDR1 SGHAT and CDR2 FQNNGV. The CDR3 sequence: CASSLEGRGEQYV. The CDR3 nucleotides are TGTGCCAGCAGCTTAGAGGGCAGGGGCGAGCAGTACGTC.

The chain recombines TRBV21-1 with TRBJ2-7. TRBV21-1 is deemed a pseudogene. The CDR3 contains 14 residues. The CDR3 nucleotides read TGTGCCAGCAGCAAAGGGGCAGTTACCTACGAGCAGTACGTC. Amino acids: CASSKGAVTYEQYV.

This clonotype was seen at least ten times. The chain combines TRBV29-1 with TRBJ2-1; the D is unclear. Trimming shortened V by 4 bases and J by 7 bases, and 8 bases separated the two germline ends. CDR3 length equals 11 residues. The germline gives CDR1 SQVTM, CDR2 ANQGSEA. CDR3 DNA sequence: TGCAGCGTTGGTTTAGGGAATGAGCAGTTCTTC. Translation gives CSVGLGNEQFF.

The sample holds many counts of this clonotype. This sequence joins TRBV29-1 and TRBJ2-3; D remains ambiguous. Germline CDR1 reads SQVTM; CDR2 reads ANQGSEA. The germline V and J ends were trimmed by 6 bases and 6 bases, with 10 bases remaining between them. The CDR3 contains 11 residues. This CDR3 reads CSVQYWDTQYF. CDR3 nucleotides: TGCAGCGTCCAATACTGGGATACGCAGTATTTT.

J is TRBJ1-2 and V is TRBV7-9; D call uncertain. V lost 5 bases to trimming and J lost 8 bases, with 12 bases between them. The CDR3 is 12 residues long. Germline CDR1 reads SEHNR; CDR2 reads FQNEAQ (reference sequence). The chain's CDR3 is CASSPEIQGYTF. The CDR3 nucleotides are TGTGCCAGCAGCCCCGAAATTCAGGGCTACACCTTC. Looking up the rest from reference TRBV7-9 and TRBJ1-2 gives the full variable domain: DTGVSQNPRHKITKRGQNVTFRCDPISEHNRLYWYRQTLGQGPEFLTYFQNEAQLEKSRLLSDRFSAERPKGSFSTLEIQRTEQGDSAMYLCASSPEIQGYTFGSGTRLTVV.

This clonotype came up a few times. In DNA form, the CDR3 reads TGTGCCAGCAGTTTATGGCAGGGCAACACAGATACGCAGTATTTT. Amino acid sequence: CASSLWQGNTDTQYF. This rearrangement joins TRBV28 to TRBJ2-3, with D possibly TRBD1 on 5 matching bases. The V end was cut by 0 bases, the J end by 2 bases, with 9 bases between. CDR1 MDHEN and CDR2 SYDVKM come from the germline V gene. The CDR3 has 15 residues.

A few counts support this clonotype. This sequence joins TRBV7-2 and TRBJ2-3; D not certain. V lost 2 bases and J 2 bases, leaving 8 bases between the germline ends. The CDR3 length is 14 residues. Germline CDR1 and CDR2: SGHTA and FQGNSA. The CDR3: CASSLLSPTDTQYF. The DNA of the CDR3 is TGTGCCAGCAGCTTACTGTCTCCCACAGATACGCAGTATTTT. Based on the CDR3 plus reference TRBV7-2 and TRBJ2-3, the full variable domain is GAGVSQSPSNKVTEKGKDVELRCDPISGHTALYWYRQSLGQGLEFLIYFQGNSAPDKSGLPSDRFSAERTGGSVSTLTIQRTQQEDSAVYLCASSLLSPTDTQYFGPGTRLTVL.

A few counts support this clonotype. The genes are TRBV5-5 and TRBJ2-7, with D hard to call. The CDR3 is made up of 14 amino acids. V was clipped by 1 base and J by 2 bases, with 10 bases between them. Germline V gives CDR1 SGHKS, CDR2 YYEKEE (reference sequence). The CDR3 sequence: CASSLRPGTYEQYF. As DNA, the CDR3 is TGTGCCAGCAGCTTGAGGCCAGGAACCTACGAGCAGTACTTC. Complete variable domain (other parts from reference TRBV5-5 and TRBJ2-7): DAGVTQSPTHLIKTRGQQVTLRCSPISGHKSVSWYQQVLGQGPQFIFQYYEKEERGRGNFPDRFSARQFPNYSSELNVNALLLGDSALYLCASSLRPGTYEQYFGPGTRLTVT.

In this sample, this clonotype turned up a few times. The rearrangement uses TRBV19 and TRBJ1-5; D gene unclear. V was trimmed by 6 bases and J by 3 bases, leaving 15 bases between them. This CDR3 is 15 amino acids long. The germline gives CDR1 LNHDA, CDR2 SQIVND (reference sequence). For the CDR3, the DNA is TGTGCCAGTAGACCTCGTGGCCCGAACAATCAGCCCCAGCATTTT. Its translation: CASRPRGPNNQPQHF.

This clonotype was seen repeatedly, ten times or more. The CDR3 DNA follows: TGTGCCAGCAGCCAAGTTGGCGGGGGGTACACCGGGGAGCTGTTTTTT. Amino acid sequence: CASSQVGGGYTGELFF. This rearrangement joins TRBV3-1 to TRBJ2-2, with TRBD2 identical over 8 bases. The CDR3 runs 16 residues. V was pared by 1 base and J by 3 bases, with 4 bases of the junction left unmatched. The germline V gene has CDR1 LGHDT and CDR2 YNNKEL (reference sequence).

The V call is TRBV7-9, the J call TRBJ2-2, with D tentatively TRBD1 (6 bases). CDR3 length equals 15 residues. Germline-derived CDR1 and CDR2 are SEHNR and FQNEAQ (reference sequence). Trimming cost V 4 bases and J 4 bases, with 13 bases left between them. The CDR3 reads CASSYKTGTTGELFF. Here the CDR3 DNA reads TGTGCCAGCAGCTATAAAACAGGGACCACCGGGGAGCTGTTTTTT.